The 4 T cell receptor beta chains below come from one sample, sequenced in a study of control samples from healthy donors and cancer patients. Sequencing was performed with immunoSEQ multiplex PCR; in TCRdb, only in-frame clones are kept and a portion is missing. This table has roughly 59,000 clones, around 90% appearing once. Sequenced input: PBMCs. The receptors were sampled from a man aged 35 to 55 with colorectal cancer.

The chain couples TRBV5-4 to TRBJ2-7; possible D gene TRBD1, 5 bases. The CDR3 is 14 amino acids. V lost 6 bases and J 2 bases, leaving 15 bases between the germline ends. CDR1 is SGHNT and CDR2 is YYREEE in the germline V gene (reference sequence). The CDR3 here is CASTRNQGPYEQYF. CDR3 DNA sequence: TGTGCCAGCACTCGAAACCAGGGCCCCTACGAGCAGTACTTC.

This CDR3 is CASDTDSNYGYTF. DNA of the CDR3: TGTGCCAGCGATACAGACAGTAACTATGGCTACACCTTC. The chain is built from TRBV7-9 and TRBJ1-2, with D maybe TRBD1 (5 bases). Trimming pared 8 bases from V and 1 base from J, leaving 11 bases between. This CDR3 comprises 13 residues. Germline V lookup: CDR1 SEHNR, CDR2 FQNEAQ (reference sequence).

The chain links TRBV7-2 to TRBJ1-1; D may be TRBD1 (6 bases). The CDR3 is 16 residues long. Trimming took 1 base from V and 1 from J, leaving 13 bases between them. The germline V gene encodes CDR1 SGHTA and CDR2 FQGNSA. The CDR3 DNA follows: TGTGCCAGCAGCTTAGAGTCGGGGGCCTGGAACACTGAAGCTTTCTTT. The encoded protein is CASSLESGAWNTEAFF. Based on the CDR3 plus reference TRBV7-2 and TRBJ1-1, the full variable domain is GAGVSQSPSNKVTEKGKDVELRCDPISGHTALYWYRQSLGQGLEFLIYFQGNSAPDKSGLPSDRFSAERTGGSVSTLTIQRTQQEDSAVYLCASSLESGAWNTEAFFGQGTRLTVV.

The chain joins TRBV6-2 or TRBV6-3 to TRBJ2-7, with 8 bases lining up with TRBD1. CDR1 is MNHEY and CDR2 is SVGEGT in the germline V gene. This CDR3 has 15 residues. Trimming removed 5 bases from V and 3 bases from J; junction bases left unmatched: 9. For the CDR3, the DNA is TGTGCCAGCAGTGCAATAGGGACAGGCTACTACGAGCAGTACTTC. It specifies CASSAIGTGYYEQYF.